The subject of this entry is one TCR beta chain. The antigen remains undetermined. V was shortened by 6 bases and J by 0 bases, with 16 bases between the two germline ends. From germline, CDR1 is SGHRS and CDR2 YFSETQ. This CDR3 contains 16 residues. For the second PCR, which ran for roughly 7 to 11 cycles, a sample-barcoded 5' primer and a J-beta primer mix were used. TCRdb used MiXCR to reprocess the 5' RACE reads, holding one entry per CDR3 protein. The sample has 1.5 million to 2 million distinct CDR3 sequences, 28% seen once. This entry comes from a study of blood T cells in healthy people across ages. Study results and limitations: Samples with more naive T cells showed higher observed beta diversity.

Sequenced material: blood. This chain links TRBV5-1 with TRBJ2-1, with a possible D match to TRBD1 (7 bases). The receptor comes from a woman in her thirties in good health. The CDR3 loop reads CASNRQGGSSYNEQFF. In DNA, the CDR3 is TGCGCCAGCAATAGACAGGGAGGAAGCTCCTACAATGAGCAGTTCTTC.